This section outlines one T cell receptor (beta chain) sequence together with its context. Cohorts were assigned according to the clinical history that participants reported. The study counted Cohort 3 donors as recovered given two negative PCRs, clearance, or symptom resolution. The data were taken from a study of blood T cell repertoires in COVID-19. Study at large: The United States, Italy and Spain provided the acute and convalescent COVID-19 samples.

The germline V and J ends were trimmed by 8 bases and 3 bases, with 12 bases remaining between them. Germline V CDR1 and CDR2: SGHTA, FQGNSA. CDR3 length: 13 residues. Here immunoSEQ multiplex PCR was the method, and the copy in TCRdb shows in-frame clones only, minus some. The data hold some 420,000 clones, with 80% to 90% observed a single time. The genes are TRBV7-2 and TRBJ2-3, with D perhaps matching TRBD2 (5 bases). The sequenced sample consisted of PBMCs or T cells enriched from blood (not recorded which). The sequence was obtained from a young man who had recovered from COVID-19. The CDR3 loop is CASGSGGTDTQYF. The CDR3 DNA follows: TGTGCCAGCGGAAGCGGTGGAACAGATACGCAGTATTTT.